The 18 T cell receptor beta chains below were found in one sample sequenced in a study of early T cells in non-severe SARS-CoV-2 infection. TCRdb reanalysed the 5' RACE reads using MiXCR and keeps one entry per CDR3 protein. The table includes more than 55,000 distinct CDR3 sequences, around 12% detected once. The specimen sequenced was whole blood. These receptors all come from an adult who was a healthcare worker with PCR-confirmed SARS-CoV-2 infection or an uninfected control (not recorded which).

This clonotype was recorded many times. This chain uses TRBV7-6 with TRBJ1-5; D not resolved. The CDR3 loop spans 14 amino acids. CDR1 is SGHVS and CDR2 is FNYEAQ in the germline V gene. V lost 0 bases and J lost 4, with 7 bases in between. This CDR3 reads CASSLAVGNQPQHF. CDR3 in DNA: TGTGCCAGCAGCTTAGCGGTGGGGAATCAGCCCCAGCATTTT.

This clonotype was counted at least ten times. The chain carries TRBV19 and TRBJ1-2; the D is unclear. Germline assignment: CDR1 LNHDA and CDR2 SQIVND (reference sequence). This CDR3 spans 13 amino acids. Trimming took 3 bases from V and 3 from J, leaving 8 bases between them. In DNA form, the CDR3 reads TGTGCCAGTAGTATTGGCGGACACTATGGCTACACCTTC. Encoded protein: CASSIGGHYGYTF. The full variable domain, with the rest looked up from reference TRBV19 and TRBJ1-2, is DGGITQSPKYLFRKEGQNVTLSCEQNLNHDAMYWYRQDPGQGLRLIYYSQIVNDFQKGDIAEGYSVSREKKESFPLTVTSAQKNPTAFYLCASSIGGHYGYTFGSGTRLTVV.

The chain employs TRBV20-1 and TRBJ1-3, with TRBD1 matching 7 bases. Germline V CDR1 and CDR2: DFQATT, SNEGSKA (reference sequence). The CDR3 extends over 14 amino acids. The DNA of the CDR3 is TGCAGCGCTCTCCCAGGGGGGACTGGAAACACCATATATTTT. Amino acids: CSALPGGTGNTIYF.

The table lists this clonotype with a few counts. The chain has TRBV5-4 and TRBJ2-3; 9 bases are shared with TRBD2. With 4 bases clipped from V and 5 bases from J, the junction kept 8 bases outside the gene matches. CDR3 length: 15 residues. The V gene's germline CDR1 is SGHNT and CDR2 YYREEE (reference sequence). The CDR3: CASSTTTSGLDTQYF. The CDR3 nucleotides are TGTGCCAGCAGCACGACGACTAGCGGCTTAGATACGCAGTATTTT. The full variable domain, with the rest looked up from reference TRBV5-4 and TRBJ2-3, is ETGVTQSPTHLIKTRGQQVTLRCSSQSGHNTVSWYQQALGQGPQFIFQYYREEENGRGNFPPRFSGLQFPNYSSELNVNALELDDSALYLCASSTTTSGLDTQYFGPGTRLTVL.

J is TRBJ2-5 and V is TRBV29-1; D may be TRBD2 (6 bases). V lost 3 bases, J lost 7 bases, and 18 bases lay in between. CDR3 size: 14 residues. The germline V gene has CDR1 SQVTM and CDR2 ANQGSEA. The CDR3 reads CSVDNAGFAVTQYF. CDR3 sequence (DNA): TGCAGCGTTGATAACGCGGGGTTCGCGGTGACCCAGTACTTC. Full variable domain (rest looked up from reference TRBV29-1 and TRBJ2-5): SAVISQKPSRDICQRGTSLTIQCQVDSQVTMMFWYRQQPGQSLTLIATANQGSEATYESGFVIDKFPISRPNLTFSTLTVSNMSPEDSSIYLCSVDNAGFAVTQYFGPGTRLLVL.

The V call is TRBV7-9, the J call TRBJ1-3, with unresolved D. Germline CDR1 SEHNR, CDR2 FQNEAQ (reference sequence). V lost 11 bases and J lost 1, with 21 bases in between. The CDR3 totals 16 residues. CDR3 region: CAGTRVGPRSGNTIYF. The CDR3 DNA is TGTGCCGGCACCCGTGTAGGGCCGAGGTCTGGAAACACCATATATTTT.

The rearrangement uses TRBV20-1 and TRBJ1-6; D not certain. The CDR3 is made up of 14 amino acids. Trimming cost V 2 bases and J 8 bases, with 13 bases left between them. Germline V CDR1 and CDR2: DFQATT, SNEGSKA (reference sequence). CDR3 nucleotide sequence: TGCAGTGCTAGAAAGTCACATAAGGATTCACCCCTCCACTTT. It yields the protein CSARKSHKDSPLHF.

There are many counts of this clonotype. As DNA, the CDR3 is TGTGCCAGTACGGGCAGGGGAGGCAATCAGCCCCAGCATTTT. Its protein is CASTGRGGNQPQHF. The chain links TRBV19 to TRBJ1-5; D possibly corresponds to TRBD1 (6 bases). Germline V gene sequence: CDR1 LNHDA, CDR2 SQIVND (reference sequence). V lost 7 bases and J 2 bases, leaving 12 bases between the germline ends. The CDR3 is 14 residues long.

This clonotype was detected ten times or more. The rearrangement joins TRBV3-1 to TRBJ1-2; 7 bases align to TRBD1. The CDR3 length is 15 residues. The V gene's germline CDR1 is LGHDT and CDR2 YNNKEL (reference sequence). V lost 4 bases, J lost 5 bases, and 10 bases stayed unmatched. The CDR3 nucleotides read TGTGCCAGCAGCCCTGGAACAGGGGTGGGGTATGGCTACACCTTC. This codes for CASSPGTGVGYGYTF. Full variable domain (outside the CDR3, taken from reference TRBV3-1 and TRBJ1-2): DTAVSQTPKYLVTQMGNDKSIKCEQNLGHDTMYWYKQDSKKFLKIMFSYNNKELIINETVPNRFSPKSPDKAHLNLHINSLELGDSAVYFCASSPGTGVGYGYTFGSGTRLTVV.

Ten or more counts support this clonotype. V is TRBV7-9 and J is TRBJ1-3; no firm D call. The CDR3 sequence is 13 residues long. Germline-derived CDR1 and CDR2 are SEHNR and FQNEAQ (reference sequence). V lost 3 bases to trimming and J lost 3 bases, with 6 bases between them. The CDR3 here is CASSFSNGNTIYF. The CDR3 nucleotides are TGTGCCAGCAGCTTCAGTAATGGAAACACCATATATTTT.

This clonotype has ten or more counts. This chain joins TRBV3-1 and TRBJ2-1; D perhaps matches TRBD2 (5 bases). The CDR3 totals 15 residues. The germline gives CDR1 LGHDT, CDR2 YNNKEL (reference sequence). V was shortened by 4 bases and J by 8 bases, with 18 bases between the two germline ends. CDR3 sequence: CASSPLALVAYEQFF. CDR3 coding DNA: TGTGCCAGCAGCCCTCTAGCATTGGTTGCGTATGAGCAGTTCTTC.

On this clonotype itself: A much larger clone sits a single nucleotide away, making a read error possible. Since no conserved phenylalanine or tryptophan closes the CDR3, a read error is the likely cause. V usage is TRBV7-6 and J usage is TRBJ2-1, with a weak D call TRBD1 (6 bases). This CDR3 comprises 15 residues. Germline V CDR1 and CDR2: SGHVS, FNYEAQ. V was cut by 5 bases and J by 7 bases, with 18 bases left in between. The CDR3 reads CASSTHLGALNEQFS. The CDR3, as DNA: TGTGCCAGCAGCACCCACTTGGGGGCGTTAAATGAGCAGTTCTCC.

As to this clonotype: One end of the junction is discordant with germline, which a read error may explain. The chain employs TRBV6-2 or TRBV6-3 and TRBJ2-1; 12 bases are a match to TRBD1. There are 11 residues in the CDR3. In germline, CDR1 is MNHEY, CDR2 SVGEGT. The CDR3 nucleotides read TGTGCCAGCAGGTCCGGGACAGGGGGCATCTTC. It codes for CASRSGTGGIF.

The V gene is TRBV7-3, the J gene TRBJ2-1; 7 bases are a match to TRBD2. The CDR3 length is 15 residues. Germline-derived CDR1 and CDR2 are SGHTA and FQGTGA. The trim removed 5 bases at V and 1 base at J, leaving 5 bases unmatched. The CDR3 nucleotides read TGTGCCAGCAGCCTACTAGCGCTATCCTACAATGAGCAGTTCTTC. It codes for CASSLLALSYNEQFF.

The chain carries TRBV9 and TRBJ2-5; D remains unclear. Germline CDR1 SGDLS, CDR2 YYNGEE. The CDR3 has 15 residues. The V gene lost 4 bases and the J gene lost 5 bases, with 18 bases spanning the gap. CDR3 bases: TGTGCCAGCAGCTCCCGGGCCTCCCGACTTGAGACCCAGTACTTC. Its protein product is CASSSRASRLETQYF.

The chain has TRBV6-2 or TRBV6-3 and TRBJ1-5, with D possibly TRBD1 on 5 matching bases. This CDR3 is built from 15 residues. V was clipped by 2 bases and J by 1 base, with 9 bases between them. Germline CDR1 MNHEY, CDR2 SVGEGT. The CDR3 DNA is TGTGCCAGCAGTTACCCGGGGGTCAGCAATCAGCCCCAGCATTTT. Its protein product is CASSYPGVSNQPQHF.

V usage is TRBV6-2 or TRBV6-3 and J usage is TRBJ1-2; D is perhaps TRBD1 (6 bases). Germline V gene lookup returns CDR1 MNHEY and CDR2 SVGEGT. The ends were cut back, 5 bases at V and 6 bases at J, with 16 bases in the middle. CDR3 length: 14 residues. The CDR3 nucleotides read TGTGCCAGCAGTGTCATGGGACACGATGATGGCTACACCTTC. Translating gives CASSVMGHDDGYTF.

This clonotype showed up just a few times. The J gene is TRBJ2-3, the V gene TRBV25-1, with D possibly matching TRBD1 (5 bases). The CDR3 is 14 residues long. V was trimmed by 2 bases and J by 3 bases, leaving 9 bases between them. Germline V lookup: CDR1 MGHDK, CDR2 SYGVNS. The CDR3 loop is CASSERGWTDTQYF. CDR3 nucleotides: TGTGCCAGCAGTGAAAGGGGTTGGACAGATACGCAGTATTTT.